These 15 T cell receptor beta chains originate from one sample sequenced in a study of sequential checkpoint blockade in melanoma. The protocol was immunoSEQ multiplex PCR, while the TCRdb copy is restricted to in-frame clones and leaves out a portion. The profile shows 3,400 or so clones, under 25% of them singletons. Specified treatment: randomized to nivolumab then ipilimumab (arm A) or the reverse (arm B). Sequenced here: tumor tissue (inferred from file names), sampled from a patient given nivolumab and ipilimumab in sequence. The receptors derive from a human patient with melanoma. Some clones in this sample may be carry-over from other donors' samples.

This clone is medium-sized by share. This sequence joins TRBV6-8 and TRBJ2-5, with D perhaps matching TRBD2 (5 bases). The V end was cut by 4 bases, the J end by 5 bases, with 8 bases between. The CDR3 extends over 12 amino acids. Germline CDR1 and CDR2: MNHGY and SAAAGT. The CDR3 loop is CASSLLAETQYF. The CDR3 DNA reads TGTGCCAGCAGTTTATTAGCGGAGACCCAGTACTTC.

Ten or more counts support this clone. The sample carries other DNA sequences with the same CDR3. This chain links TRBV7-2 with TRBJ2-7; D is uncertain. V lost 5 bases, J lost 3 bases, and 11 bases lay in between. Per germline, CDR1 SGHTA and CDR2 FQGNSA. The CDR3 loop spans 13 amino acids. The CDR3 DNA sequence: TGTGCCAGCAGCCCGGGCCCCAACTACGAGCAGTACTTC. It translates to CASSPGPNYEQYF.

The chain has TRBV5-1 and TRBJ2-5; TRBD1 matches 7 bases. V shed 0 bases, J shed 5 bases, and the junction held 7 bases outside the gene matches. Looked up from germline, CDR1 is SGHRS and CDR2 is YFSETQ. The CDR3 length is 15 residues. CDR3 DNA sequence: TGCGCCAGCAGCTTGGGGTCAGGGGGTCAGGAGACCCAGTACTTC. Amino acids: CASSLGSGGQETQYF.

In this sample, this clone turned up many times. V is TRBV9 and J is TRBJ1-2; D may be TRBD1 (6 bases). Germline assignment: CDR1 SGDLS and CDR2 YYNGEE. Trimming left V 5 bases short and J 7 bases short, with 18 bases between. This CDR3 region has 14 residues. The CDR3 is CASSGSDRIGGYTF. The CDR3 nucleotides read TGTGCCAGCAGTGGGTCGGACAGAATCGGTGGCTACACCTTC.

This clone was counted ten times or more. The chain joins TRBV6-8 to TRBJ1-5; D is possibly TRBD1 (6 bases). Trimming pared 7 bases from V and 2 bases from J, leaving 12 bases between. The germline V gene encodes CDR1 MNHGY and CDR2 SAAAGT. The CDR3 runs to 14 residues. The CDR3 loop is CASTLGGGNQPQHF. As DNA, the CDR3 is TGTGCCAGCACCCTAGGGGGTGGCAATCAGCCCCAGCATTTT.

This clone came up a few times. The chain links TRBV4-1 to TRBJ2-5; TRBD2 matches 16 bases. CDR1 and CDR2 from the germline V gene are MGHRA and YSYEKL. The CDR3 runs to 16 residues. Trimming cost V 3 bases and J 5 bases; bases outside gene matches: 3. The CDR3 nucleotides are TGCGCCAGCAGCCAGGGACTAGCGGGGGGGCGCGAGACCCAGTACTTC. Its translation: CASSQGLAGGRETQYF.

A word on this clone: At one end, the junction sequence differs from germline, possibly due to a read error. This sequence joins TRBV25-1 and TRBJ1-4, with 7 positions matching TRBD1. The CDR3 length is 12 residues. In germline, CDR1 is MGHDK, CDR2 SYGVNS. The CDR3 protein is CASSGGDSPTLF. The DNA of the CDR3 is TGTGCCAGCAGTGGGGGGGACAGTCCAACGTTATTT.

The chain links TRBV19 to TRBJ2-3; D not resolved. The CDR3 contains 13 residues. Trimming took off 6 bases at V and 0 bases at J, with 7 bases between the two ends. Germline V gives CDR1 LNHDA, CDR2 SQIVND (reference sequence). The CDR3 spells CASRFSSTDTQYF. In nucleotides, the CDR3 is TGTGCCAGTAGATTTTCAAGCACAGATACGCAGTATTTT.

In this sample, this clone turned up many times. This rearrangement joins TRBV11-3 to TRBJ2-7, with a weak D call TRBD1 (6 bases). Trimming stripped 6 bases from V and 0 bases from J, with 18 bases between. CDR3 length equals 16 residues. Per germline, CDR1 SGHNT and CDR2 YENEEA. The DNA for the CDR3 is TGTGCCAGCAGACCCAGTGGGGCCAGGGGCTCCTACGAGCAGTACTTC. Translated, it gives CASRPSGARGSYEQYF.

The chain links TRBV19 to TRBJ2-6; D might be TRBD2 (6 bases). Deletions cut 3 bases from V and 1 base from J, with 7 bases between. The length of the CDR3 is 15 residues. Looked up from germline, CDR1 is LNHDA and CDR2 is SQIVND (reference sequence). CDR3 DNA: TGTGCCAGTAGTATTCGGGGGTCTGGGGCCAACGTCCTGACTTTC. This codes for CASSIRGSGANVLTF.

The rearrangement joins TRBV4-1 to TRBJ1-4; 11 nucleotides agree with TRBD1. Germline lookup yields CDR1 MGHRA and CDR2 YSYEKL. There are 16 residues in the CDR3. V shed 4 bases, J shed 0 bases, and the junction held 1 base outside the gene matches. CDR3 bases: TGCGCCAGCAGCCCGGGACAGGGGGCAACTAATGAAAAACTGTTTTTT. Amino acid sequence: CASSPGQGATNEKLFF.

This chain links TRBV11-3 with TRBJ1-1; the D gene is possibly TRBD1 (6 bases). Germline V CDR1 and CDR2: SGHNT, YENEEA. Trimming removed 7 bases at V and 5 bases at J, with 20 bases between. This CDR3 has 15 amino acids. The CDR3 DNA follows: TGTGCCAGCACCCCCGGTGGGGGGCGGGTTACTGAAGCTTTCTTT. As protein: CASTPGGGRVTEAFF.

The genes are TRBV4-1 and TRBJ2-3; no firm D call. Germline V lookup: CDR1 MGHRA, CDR2 YSYEKL. The CDR3 runs to 15 residues. V was cut by 2 bases and J by 2 bases, with 11 bases left in between. The CDR3 region has the DNA TGCGCCAGCAGCCAAAGCGTGGGGTCCACAGATACGCAGTATTTT. It is translated as CASSQSVGSTDTQYF.

This CDR3 is CASSRRLAGGSKPRTGYNEQFF. DNA of the CDR3: TGTGCCAGCAGTCGACGACTAGCGGGGGGGTCAAAGCCCCGGACAGGGTACAATGAGCAGTTCTTC. The genes are TRBV6-8 and TRBJ2-1, with 14 bases aligning to TRBD2. V shed 5 bases and J 4 bases; nucleotides not matched to a gene: 22. The CDR3 spans 22 residues. CDR1 is MNHGY, CDR2 SAAAGT, per germline.

There are a few counts of this clone. J is TRBJ2-1 and V is TRBV11-3; TRBD1 might be the D (6 bases). V was trimmed by 3 bases and J by 10 bases, leaving 19 bases between them. Germline assignment: CDR1 SGHNT and CDR2 YENEEA. The length of the CDR3 is 15 residues. The CDR3, as DNA: TGTGCCAGCAGCTTTAGGGGGTCGTCGACAGGAGAGCAGTTCTTC. Its protein is CASSFRGSSTGEQFF.